The next 12 T cell receptor beta chains were all read from a single sample in a study of beta chain features in type 1 diabetes (dated by TCRdb to 2016 to 2019). Receptors were amplified or captured by the immunoSEQ multiplex PCR assay. The High Capacity cDNA Reverse Transcription Kit was used to reverse transcribe all of the isolated RNA, meaning that expressed TCRB transcripts were what got sequenced. TCRdb mirrors the immuneACCESS table, restricted to in-frame sequences. Some clones are absent from its copies; in checked studies, under half trace to an unresolved V gene, and the reason for the others is unknown. This sample lists about 700,000 clones; around an eighth were detected once. Approximately 0.022% of the sample is in the top ten clones. These TCRs are of unknown antigen specificity. General study outcomes and caveats: A moderate but significant shortening of TCRB CDR3 length was observed in type 1 diabetes patients in all four CD4+ subsets.

The sequencing sample was made of naive CD4+ T cells from blood. The intended sense of this specimen's cell subset or site label: true naive CD4+ T cells. The receptors shown here come from a man between 18 and 29 years old with type 1 diabetes.

This sequence joins TRBV11-1 and TRBJ1-2; D uncertain. Trimming removed 4 bases at V and 4 bases at J, with 13 bases between. The CDR3 extends over 14 amino acids. CDR1 SGHAT and CDR2 FQDESV come from the germline V gene (reference sequence). In nucleotides, the CDR3 is TGTGCCAGCAGCTCATCCGTGGGAGCCTATGGCTACACCTTC. It encodes CASSSSVGAYGYTF.

This clone was seen a handful of times. The V gene is TRBV7-3, the J gene TRBJ2-1; TRBD2 matches 14 bases. Germline CDR1 SGHTA, CDR2 FQGTGA. J gave up 7 bases and V 5 bases, and 13 bases lay outside the gene matches. The CDR3 spans 18 residues. Written as DNA, the CDR3 is TGTGCCAGCAGCACCTCCCCGGGACTAGCGGGGGAGAGGAATGAGCAGTTCTTC. As protein: CASSTSPGLAGERNEQFF. The whole variable domain, remainder taken from reference TRBV7-3 and TRBJ2-1, is GAGVSQTPSNKVTEKGKYVELRCDPISGHTALYWYRQSLGQGPEFLIYFQGTGAADDSGLPNDRFFAVRPEGSVSTLKIQRTERGDSAVYLCASSTSPGLAGERNEQFFGPGTRLTVL.

This chain links TRBV19 with TRBJ2-5, with no clear D. V lost 10 bases to trimming and J lost 6 bases, with 12 bases between them. Germline loops: CDR1 LNHDA, CDR2 SQIVND (reference sequence). The CDR3 covers 11 residues. CDR3 residues: CATSRSQTQYF. The CDR3 nucleotides are TGTGCCACCAGCCGGTCCCAGACCCAGTACTTC.

This chain connects TRBV6-5 to TRBJ2-2; 10 nucleotides line up with TRBD1. Germline V CDR1 and CDR2: MNHEY, SVGAGI. J lost 3 bases, V lost 4 bases, and 5 bases had no gene match. The CDR3 totals 16 residues. This CDR3 is CASSLVGTGDTGELFF. The CDR3 DNA is TGTGCCAGCAGTTTAGTCGGGACAGGGGACACCGGGGAGCTGTTTTTT.

In its sample, this clone was seen a few times. The J gene is TRBJ2-3, the V gene TRBV29-1, with D maybe TRBD1 (5 bases). The CDR3 runs 14 residues. Germline CDR1 reads SQVTM; CDR2 reads ANQGSEA. The V gene lost 6 bases and the J gene lost 2 bases, with 15 bases spanning the gap. The CDR3 sequence: CSVPWTPSTDTQYF. CDR3 DNA sequence: TGCAGCGTCCCCTGGACACCCTCCACAGATACGCAGTATTTT.

The V and J genes are TRBV9 and TRBJ1-5; D gene unclear. Germline V gene lookup returns CDR1 SGDLS and CDR2 YYNGEE. Trimming stripped 4 bases from V and 5 bases from J, with 10 bases between. There are 13 residues in the CDR3. This chain's CDR3 is CASSSQPDQPQHF. In nucleotides, the CDR3 is TGTGCCAGCAGCTCCCAGCCCGATCAGCCCCAGCATTTT.

This clone appeared a few times. The rearrangement links TRBV6-5 to TRBJ2-5; possible D gene TRBD2, 5 bases. Trimming stripped 2 bases from V and 0 bases from J, with 7 bases between. CDR3 size: 14 residues. The germline CDR1 and CDR2 sequences are MNHEY and SVGAGI. The CDR3 spells CASSYGEYQETQYF. The CDR3, as DNA: TGTGCCAGCAGTTACGGGGAGTACCAAGAGACCCAGTACTTC.

J is TRBJ2-5 and V is TRBV6-1; D might be TRBD2 (6 bases). Trimming pared 6 bases from V and 1 base from J, leaving 9 bases between. CDR1 MNHNS and CDR2 SASEGT come from the germline V gene. This CDR3 has 13 residues. Here the CDR3 reads CASRRDLQETQYF. In DNA, the CDR3 is TGTGCCAGCAGGCGGGACCTCCAAGAGACCCAGTACTTC.

This clone appeared a few times. In the same sample, other DNA sequences code for this CDR3. The chain carries TRBV6-6 and TRBJ2-3; D gene unclear. The CDR3 is made up of 11 amino acids. CDR1 and CDR2 from the germline V gene are MNHNY and SVGAGI (reference sequence). The V end lost 6 bases, the J end lost 2 bases, and 3 bases lay between the germline ends. The CDR3 sequence is CASSLTDTQYF. The CDR3 coding sequence is TGTGCCAGCAGCCTCACAGATACGCAGTATTTT.

This clone was counted between two and nine times. This specimen includes other DNA sequences encoding the same CDR3. The rearrangement links TRBV30 to TRBJ2-7, with D unresolved. Germline lookup yields CDR1 GTSNPN and CDR2 SVGIG (reference sequence). The V end was cut by 1 base, the J end by 2 bases, with 6 bases between. This CDR3 has 12 residues. This CDR3 is CAWSAPAYEQYF. For the CDR3, the DNA is TGTGCCTGGAGTGCCCCGGCCTACGAGCAGTACTTC.

This chain joins TRBV5-1 and TRBJ2-1; tentatively, D is TRBD1 (6 bases). The CDR3 totals 15 residues. The germline V gene encodes CDR1 SGHRS and CDR2 YFSETQ. The V end was cut by 4 bases, the J end by 6 bases, with 17 bases between. DNA of the CDR3: TGCGCCAGCAGCCATGAACAGGGAACAGGCAATGAGCAGTTCTTC. Protein product: CASSHEQGTGNEQFF.

This clone was recorded a few times. V gene TRBV12-5 combines with J gene TRBJ2-2; the D gene is possibly TRBD1 (6 bases). Trimming shortened V by 6 bases and J by 1 base, and 12 bases separated the two germline ends. Per germline, CDR1 LGHNT and CDR2 FRNRAP. The CDR3 sequence is 15 residues long. The chain's CDR3 is CASGQQGQNTGELFF. The CDR3 DNA is TGTGCTAGTGGCCAGCAGGGACAGAACACCGGGGAGCTGTTTTTT.